This entry lists 9 T cell receptor beta chains sequenced from one sample in a study of blood T cell repertoires in COVID-19 (dated by TCRdb to about 2020). The library was prepared using the immunoSEQ multiplex PCR assay. This immuneACCESS table, as held by TCRdb, lists in-frame sequences with V and J called but not all clones. Of the missing ones, under half trace to an unresolved V gene in checked studies; the others have no known cause. Counted in this sample were fewer than 35,000 clones; roughly 89% of them appeared once. The ten biggest clones cover roughly 28% of the sample. The sequenced material came from peripheral blood. Receptor source: a man older than 75 with acute or convalescent COVID-19.

The chain has TRBV3-1 (or the pseudogene TRBV3-2) and TRBJ1-6, with D maybe TRBD1 (5 bases). This CDR3 has 11 residues. Trimming removed 2 bases at V and 13 bases at J, with 6 bases between. CDR1 is LGHDT and CDR2 is YNNKEL in the germline V gene (reference sequence). The CDR3 bases are TGTGCCAGCAGCCAACAGGGTCCCCTCCACTTT. This codes for CASSQQGPLHF.

The chain carries TRBV5-4 and TRBJ1-1, with TRBD1 identical over 11 bases. The CDR3 covers 17 residues. J was trimmed by 5 bases and V by 0 bases; bases with no gene match: 9. Looked up from germline, CDR1 is SGHNT and CDR2 is YYREEE (reference sequence). This chain's CDR3 is CASSLARTGTGGTEAFF. CDR3 DNA sequence: TGTGCCAGCAGCTTGGCCCGGACCGGGACAGGGGGAACTGAAGCTTTCTTT.

This chain links TRBV6-5 with TRBJ1-4, with D perhaps matching TRBD1 (5 bases). CDR1 is MNHEY, CDR2 SVGAGI, per germline. V was shortened by 0 bases and J by 8 bases, with 10 bases between the two germline ends. This CDR3 is built from 14 residues. This chain's CDR3 is CASSYSAGREKLFF. CDR3 nucleotides: TGTGCCAGCAGTTACTCTGCGGGACGGGAAAAACTGTTTTTT.

This chain joins TRBV2 and TRBJ1-1; D not certain. Germline V lookup: CDR1 SNHLY, CDR2 FYNNEI. The CDR3 covers 13 residues. Trimming cost V 4 bases and J 6 bases, with 12 bases left between them. The CDR3 DNA sequence: TGTGCCAGCAGTGCCGGACGGGGAGCTGAAGCTTTCTTT. Protein sequence: CASSAGRGAEAFF.

The sample holds one count of this clone. This rearrangement joins TRBV7-9 to TRBJ1-6; 7 bases line up with TRBD1. V was pared by 1 base and J by 0 bases, with 0 bases of the junction left unmatched. CDR1 and CDR2 from the germline V gene are SEHNR and FQNEAQ (reference sequence). CDR3 length: 16 residues. CDR3 region: CASSLGQGSYNSPLHF. In nucleotides, the CDR3 is TGTGCCAGCAGCTTAGGACAGGGCTCCTATAATTCACCCCTCCACTTT.

The rearrangement uses TRBV30 and TRBJ1-5; TRBD1 matches 8 bases. V shed 3 bases, J shed 4 bases, and the junction held 8 bases outside the gene matches. The germline gives CDR1 GTSNPN, CDR2 SVGIG (reference sequence). This CDR3 has 15 residues. This chain's CDR3 is CAWRRTGRGNQPQHF. The DNA for the CDR3 is TGTGCCTGGAGGCGGACAGGGCGAGGGAATCAGCCCCAGCATTTT.

V and J are TRBV3-1 (or the pseudogene TRBV3-2) and TRBJ1-3; the D is unclear. The CDR3 extends over 13 amino acids. CDR1 is LGHDT and CDR2 is YNNKEL in the germline V gene (reference sequence). Trimming took off 4 bases at V and 4 bases at J, with 8 bases between the two ends. CDR3 sequence reads: CASSLNRGNTIYF. DNA of the CDR3: TGTGCCAGCAGCCTAAACCGGGGAAACACCATATATTTT.

This clone was seen only a few times. The chain has TRBV15 and TRBJ1-2; TRBD1 is a possible D gene (6 bases). Germline values: CDR1 LNHNV, CDR2 YYDKDF (reference sequence). There are 14 residues in the CDR3. Trimming stripped 5 bases from V and 3 bases from J, with 13 bases between. This CDR3 is CATSGWAGDYGYTF. CDR3 sequence (DNA): TGTGCCACCAGCGGCTGGGCAGGGGACTATGGCTACACCTTC.

The chain uses TRBV6-5 and TRBJ2-3; the D gene is possibly TRBD2 (5 bases). Germline CDR1 reads MNHEY; CDR2 reads SVGAGI. The CDR3 totals 16 residues. V lost 2 bases, J lost 3 bases, and 15 bases lay in between. The CDR3 loop is CASSYRAGMGTDTQYF. The CDR3 DNA sequence: TGTGCCAGCAGTTACCGGGCCGGGATGGGTACAGATACGCAGTATTTT.